This paragraph covers one T cell receptor beta chain sequence. Its antigen is as yet unknown. The V and J ends lost 6 bases and 0 bases respectively, with 18 bases between them. CDR3 length: 18 residues. Germline CDR1 and CDR2: KGHSH and LQKENI. The PCR employed 60 Vbeta primers together with 13 Jbeta primers. Using immunoSEQ multiplex PCR, the repertoire was profiled, and TCRdb retains in-frame clones only, with some absent. The repertoire consists of 200,000 or so clones, with approximately 78% occurring once and the leading ten covering 6.5%. The data belong to a study of cytomegalovirus exposure and HLA in healthy donors. General study findings and limits: In a later analysis, HLA-C alleles had the fewest associated TCRs, DRB1 alleles the most.

This receptor was identified in a woman aged 45-65 years in good health and CMV-seropositive. This rearrangement joins TRBV18 to TRBJ2-6, with TRBD2 as a possible D gene (6 bases). The sample was PBMCs. CDR3 DNA: TGTGCCAGCTCGAAGGGTAGGGGAGGACTCTCTGGGGCCAACGTCCTGACTTTC. Encoded protein: CASSKGRGGLSGANVLTF.